The 16 T cell receptor beta chains listed next were all sequenced from one sample in a study of blood T cell repertoires in COVID-19 (TCRdb year 2020). The library was generated by the immunoSEQ multiplex PCR assay. TCRdb's version of the immuneACCESS table is confined to in-frame rearrangements and falls short of the full clone set. An unresolved V gene accounts for under half of the shortfall where checked; the remainder is of unknown origin. The table for this sample lists about 69,000 clones; about 80% of them were counted only once. Of the sample, about 14% falls within the top ten clones. The sequenced material came from peripheral blood. Every receptor here comes from a middle-aged man with COVID-19, enrolled during active disease.

CDR3 protein: CASSTSRNSYNEQFF. CDR3 coding DNA: TGTGCCAGCAGCACTAGCCGCAACTCCTACAATGAGCAGTTCTTC. This sequence joins TRBV2 and TRBJ2-1, with D perhaps TRBD2 (6 bases). Germline CDR1 reads SNHLY; CDR2 reads FYNNEI. Trimming removed 6 bases from V and 0 bases from J, with 12 bases in between. The CDR3 contains 15 residues. Full variable domain (remainder filled in from reference TRBV2 and TRBJ2-1): EPEVTQTPSHQVTQMGQEVILRCVPISNHLYFYWYRQILGQKVEFLVSFYNNEISEKSEIFDDQFSVERPDGSNFTLKIRSTKLEDSAMYFCASSTSRNSYNEQFFGPGTRLTVL.

The V call is TRBV29-1, the J call TRBJ2-5; no firm D call. The CDR3 covers 12 residues. Deletions cut 2 bases from V and 1 base from J, with 5 bases between. The germline V gene encodes CDR1 SQVTM and CDR2 ANQGSEA. As DNA, the CDR3 is TGCAGCGTTGAATCCAGCCAAGAGACCCAGTACTTC. Translated: CSVESSQETQYF.

The chain combines TRBV11-2 with TRBJ2-5, with TRBD2 matching 9 bases. Looked up from germline, CDR1 is SGHAT and CDR2 is FQNNGV. The CDR3 is 15 residues long. V was pared by 5 bases and J by 4 bases, with 8 bases of the junction left unmatched. The CDR3 loop reads CASSRGGAQVETQYF. CDR3 bases: TGTGCCAGCAGCCGCGGGGGGGCCCAGGTAGAGACCCAGTACTTC. Together with reference TRBV11-2 and TRBJ2-5, the CDR3 gives the full variable domain: EAGVAQSPRYKIIEKRQSVAFWCNPISGHATLYWYQQILGQGPKLLIQFQNNGVVDDSQLPKDRFSAERLKGVDSTLKIQPAKLEDSAVYLCASSRGGAQVETQYFGPGTRLLVL.

The chain recombines TRBV5-1 with TRBJ1-4; 7 nucleotides align to TRBD1. The CDR3 length is 19 residues. Germline V gene lookup returns CDR1 SGHRS and CDR2 YFSETQ. Unmatched junction bases numbered 16, after V lost 0 bases and J lost 5 bases. The CDR3 sequence is CASSLDYSAGGRFNEKLFF. In nucleotides, the CDR3 is TGCGCCAGCAGCTTGGATTACTCGGCAGGGGGGCGGTTCAATGAAAAACTGTTTTTT.

V gene TRBV7-2 combines with J gene TRBJ2-5; 15 bases align to TRBD2. The CDR3 spans 16 residues. V was clipped by 1 base and J by 11 bases; unmatched bases: 8. CDR1 and CDR2 (germline): SGHTA, FQGNSA. The CDR3 loop is CASSLGKGLAGGQQYF. CDR3 nucleotide sequence: TGTGCCAGCAGCTTAGGCAAGGGACTAGCGGGGGGCCAGCAGTACTTC.

This chain links TRBV3-1 (or the pseudogene TRBV3-2) with TRBJ2-1; 9 nucleotides align to TRBD1. J lost 4 bases, V lost 1 base, and 2 bases had no gene match. The CDR3 has 15 amino acids. Germline lookup yields CDR1 LGHDT and CDR2 YNNKEL (reference sequence). The CDR3 DNA follows: TGTGCCAGCAGCCAAGCCGGGACAGGGTACAATGAGCAGTTCTTC. Protein: CASSQAGTGYNEQFF.

This rearrangement joins TRBV10-3 to TRBJ2-7, with 8 bases identical to TRBD1. After removal of 9 bases from V and 0 bases from J, the junction contained 4 bases not matched to a gene. The CDR3 runs 13 residues. Germline V gives CDR1 ENHRY, CDR2 SYGVKD. In DNA, the CDR3 is TGTGCCATAGGACAGGGACACTCCTACGAGCAGTACTTC. It translates to CAIGQGHSYEQYF.

V gene TRBV6-1 combines with J gene TRBJ1-1; unclear D gene. V was shortened by 1 base and J by 3 bases, with 9 bases between the two germline ends. The length of the CDR3 is 14 residues. Germline CDR1 MNHNS, CDR2 SASEGT. For the CDR3, the DNA is TGTGCCAGCAGTGAAGAATCCGGGTACACTGAAGCTTTCTTT. It is translated as CASSEESGYTEAFF.

The rearrangement links TRBV7-9 to TRBJ2-3; 9 bases line up with TRBD2. V was pared by 7 bases and J by 3 bases, with 8 bases of the junction left unmatched. The germline gives CDR1 SEHNR, CDR2 FQNEAQ (reference sequence). The CDR3 is 15 residues long. The DNA of the CDR3 is TGTGCCAGCAAGGAAGCGGGGGGCATGACAGATACGCAGTATTTT. It codes for CASKEAGGMTDTQYF.

The chain employs TRBV7-3 and TRBJ2-2; 12 bases line up with TRBD2. The ends lost 5 bases at V and 3 bases at J; junction bases unmatched: 16. The CDR3 covers 20 residues. Germline assignment: CDR1 SGHTA and CDR2 FQGTGA. The CDR3 spells CASSAQPLAGGPIDTGELFF. The CDR3, as DNA: TGTGCCAGCAGCGCCCAACCGCTAGCGGGGGGGCCGATAGACACCGGGGAGCTGTTTTTT.

Within the sample, this clone is medium-sized. The genes are TRBV3-1 (or the pseudogene TRBV3-2) and TRBJ2-1; 9 bases match TRBD1. CDR3 length: 18 amino acids. CDR1 and CDR2 (germline): LGHDT, YNNKEL (reference sequence). V lost 0 bases and J lost 4; bases outside the gene matches: 10. CDR3 region: CASSQDRDREIPYNEQFF. The CDR3 nucleotides are TGTGCCAGCAGCCAAGATAGGGACAGGGAAATCCCTTACAATGAGCAGTTCTTC.

The V gene is TRBV9, the J gene TRBJ2-5, with 10 positions matching TRBD2. Germline CDR1 and CDR2: SGDLS and YYNGEE. The CDR3 runs to 15 residues. With V trimmed by 6 bases and J by 2 bases, 7 bases remained unmatched. Written as DNA, the CDR3 is TGTGCCAGCACCCTAGCGGGGGCTCGACAAGAGACCCAGTACTTC. Its translation: CASTLAGARQETQYF. Full variable domain (remainder filled in from reference TRBV9 and TRBJ2-5): DSGVTQTPKHLITATGQRVTLRCSPRSGDLSVYWYQQSLDQGLQFLIQYYNGEERAKGNILERFSAQQFPDLHSELNLSSLELGDSALYFCASTLAGARQETQYFGPGTRLLVL.

This clone was recorded only once. The chain employs TRBV7-2 and TRBJ2-6; D is perhaps TRBD1 (6 bases). The CDR3 spans 19 residues. The V and J ends lost 3 bases and 0 bases respectively, with 18 bases between them. Germline CDR1 is SGHTA and CDR2 is FQGNSA. The CDR3 region is CASSFVWAGVPSGANVLTF. The CDR3 nucleotides are TGTGCCAGCAGCTTCGTTTGGGCAGGGGTACCCTCTGGGGCCAACGTCCTGACTTTC.

V is TRBV2 and J is TRBJ1-5, with TRBD1 identical over 7 bases. The CDR3 runs to 12 residues. In germline, CDR1 is SNHLY, CDR2 FYNNEI. V lost 8 bases to trimming and J lost 7 bases; unmatched junction nucleotides: 5. The CDR3 reads CASARGEQPQHF. The CDR3 coding sequence is TGTGCCAGCGCCAGGGGGGAGCAGCCCCAGCATTTT.

This sequence joins TRBV7-2 and TRBJ2-7; weak D call: TRBD1 (6 bases). Trimming left V 1 base short and J 4 bases short, with 14 bases between. The CDR3 runs 15 residues. Germline CDR1 reads SGHTA; CDR2 reads FQGNSA. This CDR3 is CASSLDRDANYEQYF. The CDR3 DNA reads TGTGCCAGCAGCTTAGACAGGGATGCAAATTACGAGCAGTACTTC.

The chain couples TRBV15 to TRBJ1-1; D is perhaps TRBD1 (6 bases). Trimming shortened V by 3 bases and J by 7 bases, and 18 bases separated the two germline ends. CDR3 length: 15 residues. CDR1 is LNHNV, CDR2 YYDKDF, per germline (reference sequence). CDR3 bases: TGTGCCACCAGCAGGGGGGCAGGGTTCGGCGGTGAAGCTTTCTTT. Translated, it gives CATSRGAGFGGEAFF.